The source of this T cell receptor beta chain is a study of regulatory T cells in long-lasting Graves disease. The time point: newly diagnosed GD, antithyroid drugs for less than 3 months. PBMC RNA was the source of the TCR library. Assembly of TCR beta libraries relied on iRepertoire HTBI primers together with Arm-PCR of CDR3 regions. TCRdb used MiXCR to reprocess the multiplex PCR reads, holding one entry per CDR3 protein. Seen here are hundreds of thousands of distinct CDR3 sequences, around 17% observed once, and the top ten hold around 10%. The CDR3 extends over 11 amino acids. V was clipped by 7 bases and J by 6 bases, with 12 bases between them. CDR1 is SQVTM, CDR2 ANQGSEA, per germline. This clonotype was detected many times. These sequences were also reported in another study, on T cells in Graves' hyperthyroidism and ophthalmopathy.

The receptor was derived from a woman aged 25 to 39 with Graves disease. The material sequenced was peripheral blood mononuclear cells (PBMCs), taken at new diagnosis, from a patient treated with antithyroid drugs. The chain couples TRBV29-1 to TRBJ1-2; D unresolved. The CDR3 sequence: CSAVRGDGYTF. The CDR3 DNA sequence: TGCAGCGCCGTACGCGGGGATGGCTACACCTTC.